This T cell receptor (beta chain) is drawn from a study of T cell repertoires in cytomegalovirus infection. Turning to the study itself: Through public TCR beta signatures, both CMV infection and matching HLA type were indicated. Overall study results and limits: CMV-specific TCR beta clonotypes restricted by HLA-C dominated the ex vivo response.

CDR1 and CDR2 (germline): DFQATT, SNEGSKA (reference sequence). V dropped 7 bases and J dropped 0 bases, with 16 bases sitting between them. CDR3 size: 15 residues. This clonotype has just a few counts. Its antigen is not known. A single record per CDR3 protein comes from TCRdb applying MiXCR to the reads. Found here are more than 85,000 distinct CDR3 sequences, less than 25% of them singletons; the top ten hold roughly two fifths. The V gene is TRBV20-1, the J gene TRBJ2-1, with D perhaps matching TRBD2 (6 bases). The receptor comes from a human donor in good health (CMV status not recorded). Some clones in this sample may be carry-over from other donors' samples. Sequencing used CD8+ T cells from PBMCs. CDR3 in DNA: TGCAGTGACGCCGGAGTGGGGGGCTCCTACAATGAGCAGTTCTTC. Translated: CSDAGVGGSYNEQFF.